The rows below give T cell receptor beta chains drawn from one sample of a study of radiation and T cells in renal cell carcinoma. Method: immunoSEQ multiplex PCR; TCRdb's copy keeps in-frame clones and lacks some. Of around 15,000 clones in the sample, around 66% were seen once. Sequenced material: tumor tissue, taken from a patient whose treatment included radiotherapy and nephrectomy. The receptors here all came from a woman between 65 and 79 years old with renal cell carcinoma. CDR3s include the opening cysteine and the closing phenylalanine or tryptophan. Fields, in order: V gene, clone size, J gene, D gene, CDR3 DNA, CDR3 protein. D genes are given only for firm matches. The size entry is marked missing in some rows and otherwise reads once, few, many or a size class.

V: TRBV10-2
size: -
J: TRBJ1-6
D: -
DNA: TGCGCCAGCAGTGACCCGACGGAGAAATCCCTCCACTTT
CDR3: CASSDPTEKSLHF

V: TRBV5-4
size: -
J: TRBJ2-7
D: TRBD1
DNA: TGTGCCAGCAGCTTGGTGCCGGGACAGTCCTACGAGCAGTACTTC
CDR3: CASSLVPGQSYEQYF

V: TRBV5-1
size: -
J: TRBJ2-7
D: TRBD1
DNA: TGCGCCAGCAGCTTGGGGCAGGGGGCAAACGAGCAGTACTTC
CDR3: CASSLGQGANEQYF

V: TRBV5-1
size: -
J: TRBJ2-1
D: -
DNA: TGCGCCAGCAGCTTGTCGGGGAGCTCCTACAATGAGCAGTTCTTC
CDR3: CASSLSGSSYNEQFF

V: TRBV5-8
size: few
J: TRBJ1-6
D: -
DNA: TGTGCCAGCAGCGATTCAATACAGACCTATAATTCACCCCTCCACTTT
CDR3: CASSDSIQTYNSPLHF

V: TRBV30
size: few
J: TRBJ1-5
D: -
DNA: TGTGCCTGGAGTGTACAGGACGATCAGCCCCAGCATTTT
CDR3: CAWSVQDDQPQHF

V: TRBV6-5
size: -
J: TRBJ1-2
D: -
DNA: TGTGCCAGCGGGTGGCAGCCGGAGGAGGGCTACACCTTC
CDR3: CASGWQPEEGYTF

V: TRBV5-8
size: -
J: TRBJ2-3
D: -
DNA: TGTGCCAGCAGCTACGTTATCTCGGTCTTCGGCGCAGATACGCAGTATTTT
CDR3: CASSYVISVFGADTQYF

V: TRBV18
size: -
J: TRBJ2-2
D: -
DNA: TGTGCCAGCTCACGAAACACCGGGGAGCTGTTTTTT
CDR3: CASSRNTGELFF

V: TRBV6-5
size: few
J: TRBJ2-3
D: -
DNA: TGTGCCTCCAGAGACCCGGGTTCCACAGATACGCAGTATTTT
CDR3: CASRDPGSTDTQYF

V: TRBV11-1
size: -
J: TRBJ2-7
D: -
DNA: TGTGCCAGCAGCCCCCGCTCCTACGAGCAGTACTTC
CDR3: CASSPRSYEQYF

V: TRBV7-7
size: medium-sized
J: TRBJ2-1
D: TRBD1
DNA: TGTGCCAGCAGCCCCTCCGGGACAGGGAATGATGAGCAGTTCTTC
CDR3: CASSPSGTGNDEQFF

V: TRBV5-1
size: once
J: TRBJ2-1
D: TRBD2
DNA: TGCGCCAGCAGCGGGACGCTAGCGGGGTGGAGCTCCTACAATGAGCAGTTCTTC
CDR3: CASSGTLAGWSSYNEQFF

V: TRBV19
size: few
J: TRBJ2-6
D: TRBD1
DNA: TGTGCCAGTACTACAGGGGGCGGTCCTGGGGCCAACGTCCTGACTTTC
CDR3: CASTTGGGPGANVLTF

V: TRBV7-8
size: few
J: TRBJ2-3
D: -
DNA: TGTGCCAGCAGCCAAAGACTTGCGGGGTTGGATACGCAGTATTTT
CDR3: CASSQRLAGLDTQYF

V: TRBV6-5
size: few
J: TRBJ1-4
D: -
DNA: TGTGCCAGCAGTTACTCGGGGGGCACTAATGAAAAACTGTTTTTT
CDR3: CASSYSGGTNEKLFF

V: TRBV25-1
size: -
J: TRBJ2-2
D: TRBD1
DNA: TGTGCCAGCAGTGCCCGGACAGGGGAAGCCGGGGAGCTGTTTTTT
CDR3: CASSARTGEAGELFF

V: TRBV29-1
size: once
J: TRBJ2-5
D: TRBD2
DNA: TGCAGCGGACGGACTAGCCAAGAGACCCAGTACTTC
CDR3: CSGRTSQETQYF

V: TRBV5-1
size: -
J: TRBJ1-2
D: -
DNA: TGCGCCAGCAGCTTGGGAGGGACCGGCGGCTACACCTTC
CDR3: CASSLGGTGGYTF

V: TRBV18
size: -
J: TRBJ2-1
D: -
DNA: TGTGCCAGCTCATCCGGACTGAACAATGAGCAGTTCTTC
CDR3: CASSSGLNNEQFF

V: TRBV18
size: -
J: TRBJ2-5
D: TRBD1
DNA: TGTGCCAGCTCACCCAACAGGGGCGAAGAGACCCAGTACTTC
CDR3: CASSPNRGEETQYF

V: TRBV30
size: -
J: TRBJ2-1
D: TRBD2
DNA: TGTGCCTGGAGCGGCGGGGGCTACAATGAGCAGTTCTTC
CDR3: CAWSGGGYNEQFF

V: TRBV30
size: -
J: TRBJ1-4
D: -
DNA: TGTGCCTGGAGTGAGGCGGCAGCTGAAAAACTGTTTTTT
CDR3: CAWSEAAAEKLFF